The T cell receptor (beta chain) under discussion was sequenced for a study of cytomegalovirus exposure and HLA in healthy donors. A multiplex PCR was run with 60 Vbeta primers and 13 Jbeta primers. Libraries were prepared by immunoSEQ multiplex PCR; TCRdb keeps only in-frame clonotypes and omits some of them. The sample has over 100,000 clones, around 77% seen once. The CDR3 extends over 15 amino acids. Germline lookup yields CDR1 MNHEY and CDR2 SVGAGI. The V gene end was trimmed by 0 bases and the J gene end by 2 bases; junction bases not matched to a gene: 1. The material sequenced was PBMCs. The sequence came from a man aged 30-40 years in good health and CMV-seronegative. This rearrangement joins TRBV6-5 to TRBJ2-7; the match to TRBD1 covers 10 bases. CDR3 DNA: TGTGCCAGCAGTTACTCGGGACAGGGGACCTACGAGCAGTACTTC. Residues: CASSYSGQGTYEQYF.